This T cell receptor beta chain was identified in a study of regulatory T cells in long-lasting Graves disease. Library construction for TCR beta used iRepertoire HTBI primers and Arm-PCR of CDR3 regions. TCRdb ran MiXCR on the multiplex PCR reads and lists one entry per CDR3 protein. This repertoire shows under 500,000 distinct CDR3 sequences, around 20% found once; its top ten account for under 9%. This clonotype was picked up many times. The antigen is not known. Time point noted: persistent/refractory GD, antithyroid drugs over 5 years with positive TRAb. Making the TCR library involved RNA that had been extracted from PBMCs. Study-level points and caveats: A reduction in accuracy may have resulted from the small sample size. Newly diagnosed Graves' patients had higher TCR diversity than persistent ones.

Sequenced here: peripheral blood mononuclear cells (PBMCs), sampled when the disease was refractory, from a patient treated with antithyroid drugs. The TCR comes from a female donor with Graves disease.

As DNA, the CDR3 is TGTGCCAGCAGATTCACAGGGGGGACTGAAGCTTTCTTT. This translates into CASRFTGGTEAFF. The chain joins TRBV28 to TRBJ1-1, with 8 bases identical to TRBD1. V was pared by 6 bases and J by 5 bases, with 5 bases of the junction left unmatched. Germline V gives CDR1 MDHEN, CDR2 SYDVKM. The CDR3 is made up of 13 amino acids.